The 2 T cell receptor beta chains given below trace back to one sample, sequenced in a study of cytomegalovirus exposure and HLA in healthy donors. PCR employed 60 Vbeta and 13 Jbeta primers. Libraries were prepared by immunoSEQ multiplex PCR; TCRdb keeps only in-frame clonotypes and omits some of them. This sample yields around 100,000 clones, of which approximately 70% are seen a single time; 8.7% belongs to the top ten. Sequencing was carried out using PBMCs. Every receptor here comes from a man aged 25 to 40 in good health and CMV-seropositive.

This sequence joins TRBV5-1 and TRBJ2-1; 12 nucleotides agree with TRBD2. Germline V lookup: CDR1 SGHRS, CDR2 YFSETQ. After removal of 0 bases from V and 8 bases from J, the junction contained 9 bases not matched to a gene. The CDR3 length is 17 residues. In DNA form, the CDR3 reads TGCGCCAGCAGCTTGGTGGCTAGCGGGGGGGATTCGGATGAGCAGTTCTTC. As protein: CASSLVASGGDSDEQFF. Looking up the rest from reference TRBV5-1 and TRBJ2-1 gives the full variable domain: KAGVTQTPRYLIKTRGQQVTLSCSPISGHRSVSWYQQTPGQGLQFLFEYFSETQRNKGNFPGRFSGRQFSNSRSEMNVSTLELGDSALYLCASSLVASGGDSDEQFFGPGTRLTVL.

This rearrangement joins TRBV10-3 to TRBJ1-1, with D hard to call. Germline V gene sequence: CDR1 ENHRY, CDR2 SYGVKD. CDR3 length equals 12 residues. Trimming stripped 5 bases from V and 5 bases from J, with 9 bases between. This CDR3 reads CAISSGRTEAFF. The CDR3 nucleotides are TGTGCCATCAGTTCTGGGAGGACTGAAGCTTTCTTT.